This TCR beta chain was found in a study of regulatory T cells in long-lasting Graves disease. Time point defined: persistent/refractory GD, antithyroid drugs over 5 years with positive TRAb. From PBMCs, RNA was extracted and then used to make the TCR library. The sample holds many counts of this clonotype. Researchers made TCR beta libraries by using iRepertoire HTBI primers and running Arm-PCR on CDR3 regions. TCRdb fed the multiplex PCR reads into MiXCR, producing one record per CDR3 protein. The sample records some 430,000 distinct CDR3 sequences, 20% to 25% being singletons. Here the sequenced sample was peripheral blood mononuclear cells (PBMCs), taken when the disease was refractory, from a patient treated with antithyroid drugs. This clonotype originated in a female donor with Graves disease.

For the CDR3, the DNA is TGTGCCAGCAGCTTAGATCTCGAGGGCGCAAGTGCTTTCTTT. Protein product: CASSLDLEGASAFF. The chain links TRBV11-2 to TRBJ1-1; no definite D call. CDR1 is SGHAT, CDR2 FQNNGV, per germline. The CDR3 is 14 amino acids. Trimming cost V 0 bases and J 11 bases, with 16 bases left between them.